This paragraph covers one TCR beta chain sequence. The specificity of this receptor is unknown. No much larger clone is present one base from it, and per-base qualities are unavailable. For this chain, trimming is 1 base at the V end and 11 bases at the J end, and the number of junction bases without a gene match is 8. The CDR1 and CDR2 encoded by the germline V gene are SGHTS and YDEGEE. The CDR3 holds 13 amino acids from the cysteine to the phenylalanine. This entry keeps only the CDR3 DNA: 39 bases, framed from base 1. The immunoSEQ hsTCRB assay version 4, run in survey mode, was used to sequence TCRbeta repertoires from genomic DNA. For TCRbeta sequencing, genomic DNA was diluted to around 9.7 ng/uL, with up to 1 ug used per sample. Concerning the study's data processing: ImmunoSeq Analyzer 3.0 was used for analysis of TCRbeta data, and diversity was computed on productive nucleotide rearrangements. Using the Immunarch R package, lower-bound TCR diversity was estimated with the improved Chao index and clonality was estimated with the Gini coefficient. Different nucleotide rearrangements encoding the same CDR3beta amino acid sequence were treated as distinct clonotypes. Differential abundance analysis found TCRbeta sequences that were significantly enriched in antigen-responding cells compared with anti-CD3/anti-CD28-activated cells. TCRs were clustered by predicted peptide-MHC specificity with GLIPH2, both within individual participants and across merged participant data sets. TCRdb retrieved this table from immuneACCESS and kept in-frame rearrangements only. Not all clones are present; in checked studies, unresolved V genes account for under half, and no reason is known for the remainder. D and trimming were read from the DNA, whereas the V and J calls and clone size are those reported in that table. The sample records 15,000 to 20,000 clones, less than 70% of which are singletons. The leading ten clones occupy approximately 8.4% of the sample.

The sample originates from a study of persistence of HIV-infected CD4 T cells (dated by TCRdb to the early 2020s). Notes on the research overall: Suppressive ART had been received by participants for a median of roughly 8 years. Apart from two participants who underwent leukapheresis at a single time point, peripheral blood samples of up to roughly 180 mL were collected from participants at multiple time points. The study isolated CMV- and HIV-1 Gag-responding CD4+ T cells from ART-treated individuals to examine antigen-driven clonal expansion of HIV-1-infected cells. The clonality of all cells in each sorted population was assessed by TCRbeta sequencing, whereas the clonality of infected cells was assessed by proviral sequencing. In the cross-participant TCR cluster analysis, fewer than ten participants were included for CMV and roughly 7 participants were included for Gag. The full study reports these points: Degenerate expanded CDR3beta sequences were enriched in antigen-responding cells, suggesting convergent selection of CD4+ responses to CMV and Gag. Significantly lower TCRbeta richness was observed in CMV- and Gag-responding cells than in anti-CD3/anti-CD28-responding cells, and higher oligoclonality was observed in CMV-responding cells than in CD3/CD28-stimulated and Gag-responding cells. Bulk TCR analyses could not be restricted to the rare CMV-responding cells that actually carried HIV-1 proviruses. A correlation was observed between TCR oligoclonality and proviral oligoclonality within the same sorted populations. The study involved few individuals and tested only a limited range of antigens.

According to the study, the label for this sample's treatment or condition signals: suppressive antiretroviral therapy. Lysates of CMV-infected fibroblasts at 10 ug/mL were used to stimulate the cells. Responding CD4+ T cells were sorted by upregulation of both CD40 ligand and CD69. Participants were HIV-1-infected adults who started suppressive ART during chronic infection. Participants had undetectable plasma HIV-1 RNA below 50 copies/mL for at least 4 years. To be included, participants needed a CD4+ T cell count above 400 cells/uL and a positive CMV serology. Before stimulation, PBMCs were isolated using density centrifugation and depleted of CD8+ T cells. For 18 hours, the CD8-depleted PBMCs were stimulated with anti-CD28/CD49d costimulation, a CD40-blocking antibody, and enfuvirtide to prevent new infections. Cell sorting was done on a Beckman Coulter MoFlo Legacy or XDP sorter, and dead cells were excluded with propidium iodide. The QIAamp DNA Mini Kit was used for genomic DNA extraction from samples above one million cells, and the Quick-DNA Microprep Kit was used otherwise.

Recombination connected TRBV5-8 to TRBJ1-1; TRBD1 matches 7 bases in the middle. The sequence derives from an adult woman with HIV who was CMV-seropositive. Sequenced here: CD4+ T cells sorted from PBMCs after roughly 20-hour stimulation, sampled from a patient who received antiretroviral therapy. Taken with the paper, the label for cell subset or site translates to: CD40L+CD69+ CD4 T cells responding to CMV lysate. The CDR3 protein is CASSLITTGLAFF. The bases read TGTGCCAGCAGCTTGATAACGACAGGGCTGGCTTTCTTT.